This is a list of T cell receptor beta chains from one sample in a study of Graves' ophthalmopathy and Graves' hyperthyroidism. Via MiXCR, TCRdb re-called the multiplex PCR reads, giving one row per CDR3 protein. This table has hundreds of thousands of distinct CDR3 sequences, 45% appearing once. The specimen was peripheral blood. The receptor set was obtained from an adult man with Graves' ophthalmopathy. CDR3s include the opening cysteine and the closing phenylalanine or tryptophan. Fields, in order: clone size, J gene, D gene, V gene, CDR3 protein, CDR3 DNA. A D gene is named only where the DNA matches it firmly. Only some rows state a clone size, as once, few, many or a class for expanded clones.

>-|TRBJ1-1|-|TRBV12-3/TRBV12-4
CASKGRGKTEAFF
TGTGCCAGCAAGGGTCGGGGGAAGACTGAAGCTTTCTTT
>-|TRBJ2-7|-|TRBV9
CASSPWDGPYEQYF
TGTGCCAGCTCCCCGTGGGACGGTCCCTACGAGCAGTACTTC
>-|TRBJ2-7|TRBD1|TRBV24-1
CATSDTGGPSYEQYF
TGTGCCACCAGTGATACAGGGGGACCCTCCTACGAGCAGTACTTC
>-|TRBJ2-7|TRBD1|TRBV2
CASEGAGRSYEQYF
TGTGCCAGCGAGGGGGCAGGCCGCTCCTACGAGCAGTACTTC
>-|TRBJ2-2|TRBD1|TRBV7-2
CASSLWAGGTGELFF
TGTGCCAGCAGCTTATGGGCAGGGGGCACCGGGGAGCTGTTTTTT
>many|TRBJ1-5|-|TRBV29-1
CSVGTGTNNQPQHF
TGCAGCGTTGGAACAGGAACGAACAATCAGCCCCAGCATTTT
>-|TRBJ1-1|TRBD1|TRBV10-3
CASSEGGFSTEAFF
TGTGCCAGCAGTGAAGGGGGCTTTAGTACTGAAGCTTTCTTT
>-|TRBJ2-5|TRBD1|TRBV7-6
CASSFEDRAIQYF
TGTGCCAGCAGCTTCGAAGACAGGGCTATCCAGTACTTC
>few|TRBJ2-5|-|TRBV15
CATSPPRRVPRGTKQETQYF
TGTGCCACCAGCCCTCCAAGAAGGGTGCCGAGGGGGACTAAGCAAGAGACCCAGTACTTC
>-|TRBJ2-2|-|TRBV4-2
CASSQDGNANTGELFF
TGTGCCAGCAGCCAAGATGGAAACGCGAACACCGGGGAGCTGTTTTTT
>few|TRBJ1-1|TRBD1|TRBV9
CASSPSPTETGPGTEAFF
TGTGCCAGCAGCCCCAGCCCCACCGAGACAGGGCCGGGCACTGAAGCTTTCTTT
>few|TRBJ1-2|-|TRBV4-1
CASSHRESPGDYGYTF
TGCGCCAGCAGCCACCGAGAATCACCAGGGGACTATGGCTACACCTTC
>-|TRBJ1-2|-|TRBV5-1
CASSAPDSKRNGYTF
TGCGCCAGCAGCGCCCCGGACAGCAAGCGGAATGGCTACACCTTC
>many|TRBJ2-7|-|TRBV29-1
CSTGQGDHYEQYF
TGCAGCACCGGACAAGGGGATCACTACGAGCAGTACTTC
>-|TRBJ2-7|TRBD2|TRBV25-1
CASSLAERGFTYEQYF
TGTGCCAGCAGTTTAGCTGAGCGGGGGTTCACCTACGAGCAGTACTTC
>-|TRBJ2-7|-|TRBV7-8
CASSLARPGSSYEQYF
TGTGCCAGCAGCTTAGCGCGCCCAGGGAGCTCCTACGAGCAGTACTTC
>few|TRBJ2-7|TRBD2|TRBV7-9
CASSGGTSATYEQYF
TGTGCCAGCAGCGGTGGGACTAGCGCAACCTACGAGCAGTACTTC
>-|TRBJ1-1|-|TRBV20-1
CSARSGLMNTEAFF
TGCAGTGCTAGGTCGGGACTCATGAACACTGAAGCTTTCTTT
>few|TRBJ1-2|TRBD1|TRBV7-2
CASSYSTDRASYGYTF
TGTGCCAGCAGCTACTCAACGGACAGGGCCAGCTATGGCTACACCTTC
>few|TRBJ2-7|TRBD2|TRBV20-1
CSAKGLAGGSYEQYF
TGCAGTGCTAAGGGACTAGCGGGAGGCTCCTACGAGCAGTACTTC
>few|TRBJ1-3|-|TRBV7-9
CASSLPNSAEGNTIYF
TGTGCCAGCAGCTTACCTAACTCGGCGGAGGGAAACACCATATATTTT
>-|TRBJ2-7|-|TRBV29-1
CSVGVKYEQYF
TGCAGCGTTGGCGTGAAGTACGAGCAGTACTTC
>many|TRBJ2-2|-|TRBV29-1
CSVPREGTGELFF
TGCAGCGTTCCAAGGGAAGGCACCGGGGAGCTGTTTTTT